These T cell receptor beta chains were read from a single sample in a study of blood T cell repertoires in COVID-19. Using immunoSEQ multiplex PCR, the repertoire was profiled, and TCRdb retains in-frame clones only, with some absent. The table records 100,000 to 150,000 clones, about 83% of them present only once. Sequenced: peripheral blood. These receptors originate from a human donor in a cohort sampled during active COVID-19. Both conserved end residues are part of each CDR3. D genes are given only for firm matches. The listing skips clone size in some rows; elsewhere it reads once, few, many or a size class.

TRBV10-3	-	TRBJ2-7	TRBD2	TGTGCCATCAGTGACTTGACTAGCGGGGGGCGCGGGCAGTACTTC	CAISDLTSGGRGQYF
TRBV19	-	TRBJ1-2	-	TGTGCCAGTAGTTCCGCCCGGGGGGGGTTACTCTATGGCTACACCTTC	CASSSARGGLLYGYTF
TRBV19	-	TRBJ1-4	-	TGTGCCAGTAGGGCGGGGCTATCGTTTTTTAATGAAAAACTGTTTTTT	CASRAGLSFFNEKLFF
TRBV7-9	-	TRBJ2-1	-	TGTGCCAGCAGCTCCCCCACAGGCTCCTACAATGAGCAGTTCTTC	CASSSPTGSYNEQFF
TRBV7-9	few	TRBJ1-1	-	TGTGCCAGCAGCCCCGGGACTGAAGCTTTCTTT	CASSPGTEAFF
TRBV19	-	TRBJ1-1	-	TGTGCCAGCAGGGTGGGGGACATGAACACTGAAGCTTTCTTT	CASRVGDMNTEAFF
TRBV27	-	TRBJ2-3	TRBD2	TGTGCCAGCAGTTTTCGAGAGGGGATAGCGGGTACGCAGTATTTT	CASSFREGIAGTQYF
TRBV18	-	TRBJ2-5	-	TGTGCCAGCTCATCGGGACTTAGAGAGACCCAGTACTTC	CASSSGLRETQYF
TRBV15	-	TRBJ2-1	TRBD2	TGTGCCACCAGATCTAAACTAGCGGGAGGTTTTCATGAGCAGTTCTTC	CATRSKLAGGFHEQFF
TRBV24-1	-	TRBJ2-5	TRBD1	TGTGCCACAGCCGGGACAGTCCAAGAGACCCAGTACTTC	CATAGTVQETQYF
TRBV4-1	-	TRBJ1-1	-	TGCGCCAGCAGCCCGACAGGTTCCAGTGAAGCTTTCTTT	CASSPTGSSEAFF
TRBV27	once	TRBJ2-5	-	TGTGCCAGCAGTCGACTACTCCGAGAGACCCAGTACTTC	CASSRLLRETQYF
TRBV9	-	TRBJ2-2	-	TGTGCCAGCAGCGTAGACCCAGGGGTTTACACCGGGGAGCTGTTTTTT	CASSVDPGVYTGELFF
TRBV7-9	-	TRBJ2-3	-	TGTGCCACCCCCCGGGGAGAGGGCACAGATACGCAGTATTTT	CATPRGEGTDTQYF
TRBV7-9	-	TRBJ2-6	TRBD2	TGTGCCAGCAGCTTAGGGTCTAGCGGGAGGGCCTCTGGGGCCAACGTCCTGACTTTC	CASSLGSSGRASGANVLTF
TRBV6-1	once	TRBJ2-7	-	TGTGCCAGCAGTGAAACGTCGGGAGTATCCTACGAGCAGTACTTC	CASSETSGVSYEQYF
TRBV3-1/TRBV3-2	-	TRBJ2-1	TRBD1	TGTGCCAGCAGCCCTGAAGGGACAGGTTACAGCAGCTCCTACAATGAGCAGTTCTTC	CASSPEGTGYSSSYNEQFF
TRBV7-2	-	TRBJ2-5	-	TGTGCCAGCAGCTTATTGGTCCAGCGACAGGAGACCCAGTACTTC	CASSLLVQRQETQYF
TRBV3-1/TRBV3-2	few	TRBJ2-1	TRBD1	TGTGCCAGCAGGCGACAGGGGCACTCCTACAATGAGCAGTTCTTC	CASRRQGHSYNEQFF
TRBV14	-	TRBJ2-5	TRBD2	TGTGCCAGCAGTCAGACTAGCGGAACCCAGTACTTC	CASSQTSGTQYF
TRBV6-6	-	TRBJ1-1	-	TGTGCCAGCACGTCAGGGCTAAACACTGAAGCTTTCTTT	CASTSGLNTEAFF
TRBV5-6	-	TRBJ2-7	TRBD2	TGTGCCAGCAGAAAGTTAGCGGGAGGGTACGAGCAGTACTTC	CASRKLAGGYEQYF
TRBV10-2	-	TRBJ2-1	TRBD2	TGCGCCAGCGCACTAGCGGCAAATTACAATGAGCAGTTCTTC	CASALAANYNEQFF
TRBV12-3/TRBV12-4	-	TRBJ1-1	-	TGTGCCAGCAGTTTTAGGGGTTGGACTGAAGCTTTCTTT	CASSFRGWTEAFF
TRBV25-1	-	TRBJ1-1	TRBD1	TGTGCCAGCAGGGAAAGGGACAGGGGGACGGCTTTCTTT	CASRERDRGTAFF
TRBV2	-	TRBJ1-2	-	TGTGCCAGCAGATACGAAACCCCAGGGTCGGCTAATGGCTACACCTTC	CASRYETPGSANGYTF
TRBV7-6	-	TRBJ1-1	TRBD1	TGTGCCAGCAGCCGACAGGGGAGCACTGAAGCTTTCTTT	CASSRQGSTEAFF
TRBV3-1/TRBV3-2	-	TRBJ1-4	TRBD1	TGTGCCAGCAGCCAAATCAGGGGGCGAGAAAAACTGTTTTTT	CASSQIRGREKLFF
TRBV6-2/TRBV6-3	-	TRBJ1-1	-	TGTGCCAGCAGTTATAACAGAATGAACACTGAAGCTTTCTTT	CASSYNRMNTEAFF
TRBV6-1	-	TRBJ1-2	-	TGTGCCAGCAGTGACACAGCCCCTCATGGCTACACCTTC	CASSDTAPHGYTF
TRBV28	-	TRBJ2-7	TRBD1	TGTGCCAGCAACCCGGGACAGGGGTACTTC	CASNPGQGYF
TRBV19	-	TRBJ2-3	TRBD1	TGTGCCACCGGGACAGGGAGGGCAGATACGCAGTATTTT	CATGTGRADTQYF
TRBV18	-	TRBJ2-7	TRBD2	TGTGCCAGCTCGCCGACTAGCCCATACTCCTACGAGCAGTACTTC	CASSPTSPYSYEQYF
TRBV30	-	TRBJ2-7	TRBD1	TGTGCCTGGAACCTACGACAGGGCTCCTACGAGCAGTACTTC	CAWNLRQGSYEQYF
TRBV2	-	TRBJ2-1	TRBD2	TGTGCCAGCAAGCTAGCGGTCTACAATGAGCAGTTCTTC	CASKLAVYNEQFF
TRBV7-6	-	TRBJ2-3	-	TGTGCCAGCAGCTTTTCCGACCAGGGGACGCAGTATTTT	CASSFSDQGTQYF
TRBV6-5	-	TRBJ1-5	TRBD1	TGTGCCAGCAGTTACTCGGACAGGGCCAATCAGCCCCAGCATTTT	CASSYSDRANQPQHF
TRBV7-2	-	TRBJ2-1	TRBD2	TGTGCCAGCAGCTTAGTCCCTAGCGGGAGCTCCTACAATGAGCAGTTCTTC	CASSLVPSGSSYNEQFF